Shown below are 28 T cell receptor beta chains from a single sample sequenced in a study of blood T cell repertoires in COVID-19. Measured with immunoSEQ multiplex PCR; TCRdb has only the in-frame clones, and not every one. The table records 300,000 to 400,000 clones, roughly 90% of them present only once. The source material was peripheral blood. The receptors stem from a woman in her sixties or seventies with COVID-19, enrolled during active disease.

The chain recombines TRBV3-1 (or the pseudogene TRBV3-2) with TRBJ2-3, with 7 bases lining up with TRBD2. J gave up 0 bases and V 1 base, and 4 bases lay outside the gene matches. The CDR3 has 16 amino acids. Germline V gene lookup returns CDR1 LGHDT and CDR2 YNNKEL (reference sequence). The CDR3 sequence: CASSQASGLSTDTQYF. CDR3 coding DNA: TGTGCCAGCAGCCAAGCTAGCGGTTTGAGCACAGATACGCAGTATTTT.

The chain uses TRBV2 and TRBJ2-3; TRBD2 aligns across 7 bases. The germline V gene has CDR1 SNHLY and CDR2 FYNNEI. The CDR3 has 15 amino acids. The V and J ends lost 4 bases and 1 base, in that order; junction bases with no gene match: 5. CDR3 bases: TGTGCCAGCAGTGCGCAGCGGGGCCGCACAGATACGCAGTATTTT. Protein: CASSAQRGRTDTQYF.

The rearrangement uses TRBV5-5 and TRBJ2-7, with D tentatively TRBD2 (6 bases). Germline CDR1 SGHKS, CDR2 YYEKEE (reference sequence). The V gene lost 4 bases and the J gene lost 7 bases, with 15 bases spanning the gap. The CDR3 is made up of 13 amino acids. The CDR3: CASSPLPEGEQYF. The CDR3 DNA reads as TGTGCCAGCAGCCCCCTGCCGGAGGGTGAGCAGTACTTC.

The chain couples TRBV28 to TRBJ1-6; D is undetermined. The CDR3 covers 12 residues. Trimming took 1 base from V and 9 from J, leaving 4 bases between them. Germline V gives CDR1 MDHEN, CDR2 SYDVKM. DNA for the CDR3: TGTGCCAGCAGTTTATACTCTTCACCCCTCCACTTT. Protein: CASSLYSSPLHF.

This clone has just one count. CDR3 sequence: CASSLLSGQGNTGELFF. The CDR3 DNA is TGTGCCAGCTCACTTCTCTCGGGACAGGGGAACACCGGGGAGCTGTTTTTT. This chain links TRBV18 with TRBJ2-2; TRBD1 matches 9 bases. This CDR3 contains 17 residues. V lost 4 bases to trimming and J lost 1 base; unmatched junction nucleotides: 7. CDR1 and CDR2 (germline): KGHSH, LQKENI.

The V and J genes are TRBV5-1 and TRBJ2-2, with TRBD1 as a possible D gene (6 bases). From germline, CDR1 is SGHRS and CDR2 YFSETQ. This CDR3 spans 16 amino acids. The ends were cut back, 1 base at V and 2 bases at J, with 12 bases in the middle. CDR3 nucleotides: TGCGCCAGCAGCTTGTCAGGGGCGCCTAACACCGGGGAGCTGTTTTTT. It is translated as CASSLSGAPNTGELFF.

This clone appeared a single time. The chain has TRBV5-4 and TRBJ2-7; 7 nucleotides align to TRBD1. The germline V gene has CDR1 SGHNT and CDR2 YYREEE (reference sequence). The CDR3 extends over 13 amino acids. The V and J ends lost 3 bases and 9 bases, in that order; junction bases with no gene match: 9. The CDR3 sequence is CASSSPGQYVQYF. In DNA form, the CDR3 reads TGTGCCAGCAGCTCCCCGGGACAGTATGTGCAGTACTTC.

V usage is TRBV29-1 and J usage is TRBJ1-2; D remains unclear. V was cut by 3 bases and J by 7 bases, with 6 bases left in between. The CDR3 is made up of 10 amino acids. Germline V gives CDR1 SQVTM, CDR2 ANQGSEA. The CDR3 DNA reads as TGCAGCGTTGATGAGGCTGGCTACACCTTC. Translated, it gives CSVDEAGYTF.

This clone was detected only once. The chain has TRBV10-3 and TRBJ1-1, with 8 bases fitting TRBD1. With V trimmed by 6 bases and J by 5 bases, 5 bases remained unmatched. Per germline, CDR1 ENHRY and CDR2 SYGVKD. The CDR3 spans 13 residues. DNA of the CDR3: TGTGCCATCAGGCCGGGACAGGAGACTGAAGCTTTCTTT. Its protein product is CAIRPGQETEAFF.

The J gene is TRBJ1-3, the V gene TRBV5-6, with no clear D. Trimming took off 4 bases at V and 3 bases at J, with 14 bases between the two ends. The CDR3 length is 15 residues. CDR1 is SGHDT, CDR2 YYEEEE, per germline. The CDR3 spells CASSPRTVSGNTIYF. CDR3 coding DNA: TGTGCCAGCAGCCCGAGGACTGTGAGTGGAAACACCATATATTTT.

CDR3 in DNA: TGTGCCATCAGTGAGTCGGCAGGGGGCGGATATGGCTACACCTTC. It codes for CAISESAGGGYGYTF. V usage is TRBV10-3 and J usage is TRBJ1-2, with 8 bases identical to TRBD1. CDR1 is ENHRY and CDR2 is SYGVKD in the germline V gene. With V trimmed by 0 bases and J by 5 bases, 5 bases remained unmatched. The CDR3 sequence is 15 residues long.

CDR3 loop: CASSQEEGQGVTNEKLFF. The CDR3 nucleotides are TGTGCCAGCAGCCAAGAGGAGGGACAGGGGGTCACTAATGAAAAACTGTTTTTT. The chain is built from TRBV4-2 and TRBJ1-4, with 11 bases that match TRBD1. The CDR3 has 18 amino acids. Germline V gives CDR1 LGHNA, CDR2 YNFKEQ. V lost 0 bases and J lost 2; bases outside the gene matches: 5.

This chain connects TRBV19 to TRBJ2-6; possible D gene TRBD1, 5 bases. The germline CDR1 and CDR2 sequences are LNHDA and SQIVND (reference sequence). The CDR3 covers 13 residues. The CDR3 nucleotides are TGTCATCCAGGGTTCTCTGGGGCCAACGTCCTGACTTTC. As protein: CHPGFSGANVLTF.

V usage is TRBV12-3 or TRBV12-4 and J usage is TRBJ1-1; D uncertain. The CDR3 totals 11 residues. Trimming cost V 6 bases and J 5 bases, with 7 bases left between them. The CDR3 region has the DNA TGTGCCAGCAGGCTAGGAACTGAAGCTTTCTTT. Encoded protein: CASRLGTEAFF.

CDR3 amino acids: CASNYEGLSTDTQYF. Here the CDR3 DNA reads TGCGCCAGCAACTATGAGGGTTTGTCCACAGATACGCAGTATTTT. The chain employs TRBV5-1 and TRBJ2-3; weak D call: TRBD2 (5 bases). With 6 bases removed from V and 2 bases from J, the gap between germline ends came to 16 bases. This CDR3 has 15 residues. CDR1 is SGHRS and CDR2 is YFSETQ in the germline V gene.

The chain uses TRBV2 and TRBJ1-1, with D perhaps matching TRBD1 (6 bases). The germline V gene encodes CDR1 SNHLY and CDR2 FYNNEI. The CDR3 has 13 amino acids. Trimming left V 7 bases short and J 1 base short, with 10 bases between. CDR3 protein: CASILDRNTEAFF. The CDR3 DNA sequence: TGTGCCAGCATACTGGACAGGAACACTGAAGCTTTCTTT.

This chain uses TRBV19 with TRBJ1-2; 7 positions agree with TRBD1. The CDR3 is 14 amino acids. Unmatched junction bases numbered 7, after V lost 3 bases and J lost 6 bases. Germline values: CDR1 LNHDA, CDR2 SQIVND (reference sequence). The DNA for the CDR3 is TGTGCCAGTAGTATTGACAGGGACTTACATGGCTACACCTTC. Protein product: CASSIDRDLHGYTF.

This clone came up a few times. The chain has TRBV2 and TRBJ2-5; D is uncertain. Trimming removed 8 bases from V and 3 bases from J, with 7 bases in between. The CDR3 consists of 11 residues. Germline CDR1 and CDR2: SNHLY and FYNNEI. The CDR3 protein is CASRQEETQYF. As DNA, the CDR3 is TGTGCCAGCCGACAAGAAGAGACCCAGTACTTC.

This rearrangement joins TRBV4-1 to TRBJ2-4; TRBD2 might be the D (6 bases). The CDR3 is 15 amino acids. Trimming removed 1 base at V and 7 bases at J, with 14 bases between. Germline assignment: CDR1 MGHRA and CDR2 YSYEKL. The CDR3 DNA is TGCGCCAGCAGCCAAGTGTGGGGGGTAGGGAACATTCAGTACTTC. Protein: CASSQVWGVGNIQYF.

The sample holds one count of this clone. The chain employs TRBV19 and TRBJ1-5; 8 nucleotides align to TRBD1. Per the germline V gene, CDR1 is LNHDA and CDR2 is SQIVND (reference sequence). This CDR3 contains 15 residues. The V and J ends lost 6 bases and 2 bases, in that order; junction bases with no gene match: 6. The CDR3, as DNA: TGTGCCAGTAGCTACACAGGGGGTGGCAATCAGCCCCAGCATTTT. It codes for CASSYTGGGNQPQHF.

The chain carries TRBV5-1 and TRBJ2-2; possible D gene TRBD1, 6 bases. This CDR3 comprises 15 residues. Trimming took 4 bases from V and 4 from J, leaving 14 bases between them. Germline V gene sequence: CDR1 SGHRS, CDR2 YFSETQ. The CDR3 coding sequence is TGCGCCAGCAGCGAGACCCCCAGGGGCACCGGGGAGCTGTTTTTT. It specifies CASSETPRGTGELFF.

This clone has a single count. The genes are TRBV7-8 and TRBJ1-5; D perhaps matches TRBD1 (5 bases). Germline values: CDR1 SGHVS, CDR2 FQNEAQ. V shed 5 bases and J shed 2 bases, with 16 bases lying between them. This CDR3 comprises 16 residues. The CDR3 reads CASSANGGYGNQPQHF. CDR3 DNA: TGTGCCAGCAGCGCGAATGGGGGGTATGGCAATCAGCCCCAGCATTTT.

The chain is built from TRBV6-6 and TRBJ2-1; 9 positions match TRBD1. The CDR3 spans 14 residues. V lost 5 bases to trimming and J lost 10 bases; unmatched junction nucleotides: 9. Germline CDR1 is MNHNY and CDR2 is SVGAGI (reference sequence). The CDR3 sequence: CASSTGTGLGEQFF. In DNA, the CDR3 is TGTGCCAGCAGTACCGGGACAGGGCTGGGCGAGCAGTTCTTC.

Here the CDR3 reads CASSGLNEKLFF. Here the CDR3 DNA reads TGTGCCAGCAGCGGACTAAATGAAAAACTGTTTTTT. The V gene is TRBV7-6, the J gene TRBJ1-4; D call uncertain. The CDR3 has 12 amino acids. Trimming took off 5 bases at V and 5 bases at J, with 6 bases between the two ends. Per germline, CDR1 SGHVS and CDR2 FNYEAQ.

The chain has TRBV7-9 and TRBJ1-5, with 9 bases lining up with TRBD1. Losses at the gene ends were 5 bases for V and 1 base for J; bases not matched to a gene: 6. The CDR3 length is 16 residues. Germline CDR1 and CDR2: SEHNR and FQNEAQ (reference sequence). CDR3: CASSATGGWSNQPQHF. In DNA, the CDR3 is TGTGCCAGCAGCGCTACAGGGGGCTGGAGCAATCAGCCCCAGCATTTT.

The V call is TRBV10-3, the J call TRBJ1-5; the match to TRBD1 covers 8 bases. Germline values: CDR1 ENHRY, CDR2 SYGVKD. J lost 5 bases, V lost 4 bases, and 4 bases had no gene match. The CDR3 contains 14 residues. The CDR3 reads CAISGGTGDQPQHF. The CDR3 nucleotides read TGTGCCATCAGTGGGGGGACAGGCGATCAGCCCCAGCATTTT.

The chain joins TRBV28 to TRBJ2-7, with 7 bases fitting TRBD1. This CDR3 contains 13 residues. With 7 bases clipped from V and 5 bases from J, the junction kept 8 bases outside the gene matches. CDR1 MDHEN and CDR2 SYDVKM come from the germline V gene. This CDR3 reads CASNRGGRHEQYF. DNA of the CDR3: TGTGCCAGCAATAGAGGGGGCCGACACGAGCAGTACTTC.

The rearrangement uses TRBV9 and TRBJ2-7; 8 nucleotides agree with TRBD1. Trimming cost V 1 base and J 6 bases; bases outside gene matches: 6. This CDR3 region has 14 residues. CDR1 and CDR2 from the germline V gene are SGDLS and YYNGEE. The DNA for the CDR3 is TGTGCCAGCAGCGTATCCGGGACAGGATCCGAGCAGTACTTC. It yields the protein CASSVSGTGSEQYF.